This TCR beta chain was sequenced for a study of STAT3 mutations in large granular lymphocyte leukemia. General study results and limits: Every T-LGLL patient had at least one immunodominant TCRbeta clonotype.

Of note for this clone: Its target is not known.

TCRdb keeps only in-frame clones here, not all; method: immunoSEQ multiplex PCR. This table has approximately 45,000 clones, approximately 78% appearing once. The sequenced sample was PBMCs. The receptor comes from a human donor with T large granular lymphocyte leukemia. Some clones in this sample may be carry-over from other donors' samples.

The CDR3 sequence is CASSHHPGQVNTEAFF. In nucleotides, the CDR3 is TGTGCCAGCAGTCATCATCCGGGACAAGTGAACACTGAAGCTTTCTTT. This rearrangement joins TRBV28 to TRBJ1-1, with D possibly TRBD1 on 6 matching bases. The germline V gene encodes CDR1 MDHEN and CDR2 SYDVKM. The CDR3 contains 16 residues. Deletions cut 5 bases from V and 0 bases from J, with 16 bases between. Looking up the rest from reference TRBV28 and TRBJ1-1 gives the full variable domain: DVKVTQSSRYLVKRTGEKVFLECVQDMDHENMFWYRQDPGLGLRLIYFSYDVKMKEKGDIPEGYSVSREKKERFSLILESASTNQTSMYLCASSHHPGQVNTEAFFGQGTRLTVV.